This record looks at one TCR beta chain sequence and its context. Its antigen is undetermined. CDR1 is DFQATT and CDR2 is SNEGSKA in the germline V gene (reference sequence). The CDR3 runs 15 residues. V was cut by 1 base and J by 1 base, with 8 bases left in between. Arm-PCR of CDR3 regions and iRepertoire HTBI primers were used to build TCR beta libraries. TCRdb itself ran the multiplex PCR reads through MiXCR, one entry per CDR3 protein. Of around 420,000 distinct CDR3 sequences in the sample, approximately 16% were seen once. The source of the sample is a study of regulatory T cells in long-lasting Graves disease. Findings and caveats of the study: Samples came from peripheral blood alone, without thyroid tissue.

The time point is: newly diagnosed GD, antithyroid drugs for less than 3 months. There was RNA extracted from PBMCs, and the TCR library was made from it. As collected, the peripheral blood samples measured roughly 10 milliliters each and went into EDTA tubes. A further study also used this sample, focusing on T cells in Graves' hyperthyroidism and ophthalmopathy. In that study: Those patients with uncontrolled infection, other autoimmune disease, pregnancy or lactation were excluded. Thyroid ultrasound, orbital computed tomography, clinical symptoms, and serum thyroxine and TRAb underpinned diagnoses.

The source of this sequence is a woman aged 35 to 49 with Graves disease. The starting material was peripheral blood mononuclear cells (PBMCs), obtained at new diagnosis, from a patient treated with antithyroid drugs. The chain links TRBV20-1 to TRBJ1-6; D is uncertain. The CDR3 sequence is CSARAAGSYNSPLHF. In DNA, the CDR3 is TGCAGTGCTAGAGCCGCAGGTTCCTATAATTCACCCCTCCACTTT.